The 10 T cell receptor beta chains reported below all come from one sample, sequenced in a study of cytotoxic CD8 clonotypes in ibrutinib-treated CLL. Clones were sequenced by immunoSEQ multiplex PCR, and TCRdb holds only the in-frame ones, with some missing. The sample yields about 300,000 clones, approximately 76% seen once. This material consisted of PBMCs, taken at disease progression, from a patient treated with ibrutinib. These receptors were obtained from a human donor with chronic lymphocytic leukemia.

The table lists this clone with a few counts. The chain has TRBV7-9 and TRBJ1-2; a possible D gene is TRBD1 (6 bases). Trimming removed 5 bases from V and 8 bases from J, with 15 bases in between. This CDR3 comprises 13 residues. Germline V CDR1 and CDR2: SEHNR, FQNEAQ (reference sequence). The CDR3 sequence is CASSQWGQSGYTF. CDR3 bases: TGTGCCAGCAGCCAATGGGGGCAATCGGGCTACACCTTC. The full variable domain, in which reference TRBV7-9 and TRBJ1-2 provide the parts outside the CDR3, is DTGVSQNPRHKITKRGQNVTFRCDPISEHNRLYWYRQTLGQGPEFLTYFQNEAQLEKSRLLSDRFSAERPKGSFSTLEIQRTEQGDSAMYLCASSQWGQSGYTFGSGTRLTVV.

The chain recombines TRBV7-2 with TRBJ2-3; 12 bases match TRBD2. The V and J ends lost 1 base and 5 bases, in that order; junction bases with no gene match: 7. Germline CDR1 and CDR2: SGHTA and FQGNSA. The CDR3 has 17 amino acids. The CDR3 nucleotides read TGTGCCAGCAGCTTAGGTCTAGCGGGAGGGCCAAGAGATACGCAGTATTTT. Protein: CASSLGLAGGPRDTQYF.

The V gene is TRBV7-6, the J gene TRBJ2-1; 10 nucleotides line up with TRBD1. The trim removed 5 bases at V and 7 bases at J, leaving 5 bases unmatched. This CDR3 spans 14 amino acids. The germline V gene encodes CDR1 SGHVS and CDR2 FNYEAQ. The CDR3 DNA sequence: TGTGCCAGCAGCACACCGGGACAGGGGAATGAGCAGTTCTTC. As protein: CASSTPGQGNEQFF. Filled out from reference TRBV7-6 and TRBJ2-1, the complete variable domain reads GAGVSQSPRYKVTKRGQDVALRCDPISGHVSLYWYRQALGQGPEFLTYFNYEAQQDKSGLPNDRFSAERPEGSISTLTIQRTEQRDSAMYRCASSTPGQGNEQFFGPGTRLTVL.

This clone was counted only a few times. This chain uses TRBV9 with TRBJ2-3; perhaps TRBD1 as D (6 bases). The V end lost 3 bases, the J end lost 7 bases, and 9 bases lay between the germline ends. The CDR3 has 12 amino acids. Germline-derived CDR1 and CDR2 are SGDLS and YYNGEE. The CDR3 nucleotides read TGTGCCAGCAGCGCCGGACAGAATACGCAGTATTTT. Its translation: CASSAGQNTQYF.

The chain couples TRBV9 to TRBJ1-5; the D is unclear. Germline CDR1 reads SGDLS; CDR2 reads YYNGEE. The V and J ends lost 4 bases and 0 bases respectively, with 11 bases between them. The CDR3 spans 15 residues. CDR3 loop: CASSLGGYSNQPQHF. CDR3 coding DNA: TGTGCCAGCAGCCTCGGCGGGTATAGCAATCAGCCCCAGCATTTT.

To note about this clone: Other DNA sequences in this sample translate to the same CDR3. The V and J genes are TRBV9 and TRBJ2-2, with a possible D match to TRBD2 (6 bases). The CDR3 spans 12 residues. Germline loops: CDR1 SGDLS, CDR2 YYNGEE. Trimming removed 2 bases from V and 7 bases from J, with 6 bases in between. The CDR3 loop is CASSVGGGELFF. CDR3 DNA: TGTGCCAGCAGCGTGGGAGGCGGGGAGCTGTTTTTT.

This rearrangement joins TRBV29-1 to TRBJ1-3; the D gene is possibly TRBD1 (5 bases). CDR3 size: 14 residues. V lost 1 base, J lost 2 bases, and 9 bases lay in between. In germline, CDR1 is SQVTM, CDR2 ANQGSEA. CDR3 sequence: CSVEGGEAGNTIYF. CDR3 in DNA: TGCAGCGTTGAAGGGGGGGAGGCTGGAAACACCATATATTTT.

In nucleotides, the CDR3 is TGTGCCAGCAGCGTGGGACTGGGAACCTACGAGCAGTACTTC. It specifies CASSVGLGTYEQYF. The rearrangement joins TRBV5-6 to TRBJ2-7; D is perhaps TRBD2 (6 bases). The ends were cut back, 4 bases at V and 2 bases at J, with 13 bases in the middle. The CDR3 sequence is 14 residues long. Per germline, CDR1 SGHDT and CDR2 YYEEEE.

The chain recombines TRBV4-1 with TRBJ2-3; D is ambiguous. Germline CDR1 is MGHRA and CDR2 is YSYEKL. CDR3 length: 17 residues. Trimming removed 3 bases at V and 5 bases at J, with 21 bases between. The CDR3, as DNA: TGCGCCAGCAGCCATAAGAGGTCGCCTATCTGGGGAGATACGCAGTATTTT. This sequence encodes CASSHKRSPIWGDTQYF.

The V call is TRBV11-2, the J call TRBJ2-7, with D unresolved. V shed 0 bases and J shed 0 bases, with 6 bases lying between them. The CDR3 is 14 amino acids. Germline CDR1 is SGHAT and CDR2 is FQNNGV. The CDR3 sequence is CASSLERNSYEQYF. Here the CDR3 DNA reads TGTGCCAGCAGCTTAGAACGGAACTCCTACGAGCAGTACTTC.